This T cell receptor beta chain came from a study of T-cell reconstitution after alpha-beta-depleted transplantation in children. Unique molecular identifiers were incorporated into the prepared TCRbeta library. TCRdb fed the PCR reads into MiXCR, producing one record per CDR3 protein. Of more than 400,000 distinct CDR3 sequences in the sample, 10% to 12% were seen once. V was clipped by 5 bases and J by 6 bases; unmatched bases: 5. The CDR3 is 15 amino acids. The material sequenced was PBMCs, mostly from graft donor cells, taken 180 days after TCRalphabeta/CD19-depleted stem cell transplant. V usage is TRBV12-3 or TRBV12-4 and J usage is TRBJ1-5; 12 bases map to TRBD1. This sequence was found in a female patient aged 2 to 10 who had a stem cell transplant for aplastic anemia, so the T cells may come from the graft donor. In nucleotides, the CDR3 is TGTGCCAGCAGTCTCCGGGACAGGGGGCCTCAGCCCCAGCATTTT. It encodes CASSLRDRGPQPQHF.